This T cell receptor (beta chain) derives from a study of blood T cell repertoires in COVID-19. This CDR3 is 16 amino acids long. Germline values: CDR1 LGHDT, CDR2 YNNKEL (reference sequence). Trimming took 3 bases from V and 0 from J; bases not matched to a gene: 5. Data came from immunoSEQ multiplex PCR; TCRdb stores just in-frame clones and leaves some out. Here the sample spans approximately 200,000 clones, more than 80% being singletons. Input material: peripheral blood. The V gene is TRBV3-1 (or the pseudogene TRBV3-2), the J gene TRBJ2-1; 7 positions match TRBD2. This receptor was identified in a woman of 80 years or more with acute or convalescent COVID-19. CDR3 sequence: CASSHWSGVSYNEQFF. The DNA of the CDR3 is TGTGCCAGCAGCCATTGGAGCGGGGTCTCCTACAATGAGCAGTTCTTC.